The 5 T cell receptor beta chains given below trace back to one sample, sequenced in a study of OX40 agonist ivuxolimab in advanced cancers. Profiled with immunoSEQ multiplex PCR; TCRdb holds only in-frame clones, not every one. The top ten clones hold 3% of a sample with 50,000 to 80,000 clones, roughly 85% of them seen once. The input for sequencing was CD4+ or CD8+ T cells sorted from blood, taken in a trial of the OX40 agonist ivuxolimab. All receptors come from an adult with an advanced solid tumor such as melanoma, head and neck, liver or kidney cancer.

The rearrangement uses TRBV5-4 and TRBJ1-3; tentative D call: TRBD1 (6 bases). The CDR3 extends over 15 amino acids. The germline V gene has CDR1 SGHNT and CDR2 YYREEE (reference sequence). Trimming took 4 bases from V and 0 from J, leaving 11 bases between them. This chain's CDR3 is CASSRGRPSGNTIYF. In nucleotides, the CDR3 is TGTGCCAGCAGCCGGGGGCGCCCCTCTGGAAACACCATATATTTT.

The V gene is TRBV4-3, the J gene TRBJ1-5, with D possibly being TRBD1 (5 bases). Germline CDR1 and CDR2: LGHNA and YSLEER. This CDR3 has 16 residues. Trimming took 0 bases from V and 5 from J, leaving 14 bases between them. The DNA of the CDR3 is TGCGCCAGCAGCCAAGATTGGGGCAGGGACCATCAGCCCCAGCATTTT. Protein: CASSQDWGRDHQPQHF.

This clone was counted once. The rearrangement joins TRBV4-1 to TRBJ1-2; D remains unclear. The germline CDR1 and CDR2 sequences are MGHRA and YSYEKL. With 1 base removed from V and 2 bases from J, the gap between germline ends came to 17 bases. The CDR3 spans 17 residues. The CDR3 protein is CASSQVARFGGNYGYTF. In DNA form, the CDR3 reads TGCGCCAGCAGCCAAGTCGCCCGATTCGGCGGGAACTATGGCTACACCTTC.

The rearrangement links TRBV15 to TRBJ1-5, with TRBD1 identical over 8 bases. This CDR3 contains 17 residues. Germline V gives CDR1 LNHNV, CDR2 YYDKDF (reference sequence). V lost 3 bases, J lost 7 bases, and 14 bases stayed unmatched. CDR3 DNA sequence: TGTGCCACCAGCAGGGGGAGGACAGGGAATACTGGACAGCCCCAGCATTTT. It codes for CATSRGRTGNTGQPQHF.

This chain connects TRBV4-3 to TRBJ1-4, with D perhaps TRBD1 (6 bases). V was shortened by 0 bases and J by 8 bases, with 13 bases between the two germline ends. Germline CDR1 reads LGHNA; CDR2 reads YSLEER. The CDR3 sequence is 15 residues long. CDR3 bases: TGCGCCAGCAGCCAAGAAACAGGGTGGAGAGAAAAACTGTTTTTT. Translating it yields CASSQETGWREKLFF.